The subject of this entry is one T cell receptor (beta chain). The data are from a study of identical twins. Looked up from germline, CDR1 is DFQATT and CDR2 is SNEGSKA (reference sequence). Trimming removed 3 bases from V and 4 bases from J, with 11 bases in between. The length of the CDR3 is 13 residues. One entry per CDR3 protein results from TCRdb running MiXCR on the 5' RACE reads. The profile shows approximately 500,000 distinct CDR3 sequences, approximately 24% of them singletons. This sample was shared with a second study, whose subject was T cells expressing NK-cell markers.

What was sequenced was CD4+ T cells sorted from blood. The genes are TRBV20-1 and TRBJ2-3; D may be TRBD1 or TRBD2 (6 bases each). This TCR came from a young woman in good health. CDR3 in amino acids: CSARGGIPDTQYF. In nucleotides, the CDR3 is TGCAGTGCTAGGGGGGGCATCCCAGATACGCAGTATTTT.